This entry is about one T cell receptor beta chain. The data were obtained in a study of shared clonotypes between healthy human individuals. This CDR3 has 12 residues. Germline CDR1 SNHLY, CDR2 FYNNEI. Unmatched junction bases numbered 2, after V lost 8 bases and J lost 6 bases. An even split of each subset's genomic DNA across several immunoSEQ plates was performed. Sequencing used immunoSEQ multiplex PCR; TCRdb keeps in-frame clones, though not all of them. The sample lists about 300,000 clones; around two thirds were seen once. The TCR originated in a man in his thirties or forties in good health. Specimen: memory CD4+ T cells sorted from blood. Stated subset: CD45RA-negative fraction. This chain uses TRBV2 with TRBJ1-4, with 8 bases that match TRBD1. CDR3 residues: CASGRGHEKLFF. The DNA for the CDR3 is TGTGCCAGCGGCAGGGGGCATGAAAAACTGTTTTTT.